A selection of T cell receptor beta chains follows, all from one sample in a study of T-cell memory formation after mild COVID-19. Each CDR3 protein gets one entry after TCRdb re-called the 5' RACE reads with MiXCR. This sample yields around 200,000 distinct CDR3 sequences, of which approximately 17% are seen a single time; roughly 3.9% belongs to the top ten. The sequenced sample was PBMCs or a T cell subset sorted from them (not recorded which). The receptors originated from a young man who had mild COVID-19 (a few samples of this study predate the infection). Cell type and time point are not known. The conserved cysteine and the conserved F or W are not part of the CDR3 here. The order of the fields is V gene, J gene, CDR3 protein.

V gene: TRBV6-2/TRBV6-3; J gene: TRBJ2-6; CDR3 protein: ASKPPSSGANVLT
V gene: TRBV5-1; J gene: TRBJ1-2; CDR3 protein: ASSFDGGPNYGYT
V gene: TRBV5-5; J gene: TRBJ2-3; CDR3 protein: ASSFRRPRGITDTQY
V gene: TRBV4-3; J gene: TRBJ1-4; CDR3 protein: ASSHDRPTNEKLF
V gene: TRBV20-1; J gene: TRBJ1-6; CDR3 protein: SAGQVLNSPLH
V gene: TRBV24-1; J gene: TRBJ2-2; CDR3 protein: ATSAGQANTGELF
V gene: TRBV7-9; J gene: TRBJ2-2; CDR3 protein: ASSSGLRVGGRGELF
V gene: TRBV5-1; J gene: TRBJ1-1; CDR3 protein: ASSTEQGSTEAF
V gene: TRBV12-3/TRBV12-4; J gene: TRBJ1-1; CDR3 protein: ASSLAVEAF
V gene: TRBV5-6; J gene: TRBJ2-1; CDR3 protein: ASSLLRNEQF
V gene: TRBV5-1; J gene: TRBJ2-1; CDR3 protein: ASSFDRAIRDEQF
V gene: TRBV7-9; J gene: TRBJ1-4; CDR3 protein: ASSRVTTNEKLF
V gene: TRBV30; J gene: TRBJ1-2; CDR3 protein: AWSLNWQATNYGYT
V gene: TRBV6-2/TRBV6-3; J gene: TRBJ2-2; CDR3 protein: ASSGPTGELF
V gene: TRBV25-1; J gene: TRBJ2-6; CDR3 protein: ASSDNSGANVLT
V gene: TRBV5-1; J gene: TRBJ1-3; CDR3 protein: ASSLALGSGNTIY
V gene: TRBV7-3; J gene: TRBJ2-3; CDR3 protein: ASSLREGDTQY
V gene: TRBV7-2; J gene: TRBJ2-7; CDR3 protein: ASSFRDRVDEQY
V gene: TRBV3-1; J gene: TRBJ2-5; CDR3 protein: ASSQWAGGLQETQY
V gene: TRBV5-1; J gene: TRBJ2-1; CDR3 protein: ASSTRLGNEQF
V gene: TRBV5-1; J gene: TRBJ1-3; CDR3 protein: ASSLGSLTGAGNTIY
V gene: TRBV7-2; J gene: TRBJ1-5; CDR3 protein: ASSSDMDQPQH
V gene: TRBV5-5; J gene: TRBJ1-6; CDR3 protein: ASSLDREYSPLH
V gene: TRBV4-1; J gene: TRBJ1-3; CDR3 protein: ASSRVWGARGNTIY
V gene: TRBV12-3/TRBV12-4; J gene: TRBJ2-5; CDR3 protein: ASSPLQGRTQY
V gene: TRBV12-3/TRBV12-4; J gene: TRBJ2-5; CDR3 protein: ASSPRGGQTQY
V gene: TRBV3-1; J gene: TRBJ2-3; CDR3 protein: ASSQGSDTQY
V gene: TRBV20-1; J gene: TRBJ1-2; CDR3 protein: SATRQKKRTANYGYT
V gene: TRBV28; J gene: TRBJ2-2; CDR3 protein: ASRNGNTGELF
V gene: TRBV6-2/TRBV6-3; J gene: TRBJ2-2; CDR3 protein: ASSYSVRDTGELF
V gene: TRBV12-3/TRBV12-4; J gene: TRBJ1-1; CDR3 protein: ASSLSGVAF
V gene: TRBV7-2; J gene: TRBJ2-1; CDR3 protein: ASVQGVYNEQF
V gene: TRBV7-2; J gene: TRBJ2-3; CDR3 protein: ASSFGTARRTQY
V gene: TRBV4-3; J gene: TRBJ2-3; CDR3 protein: ASSHGARDADTQY
V gene: TRBV11-2; J gene: TRBJ2-5; CDR3 protein: ASSQGRQETQY
V gene: TRBV20-1; J gene: TRBJ2-3; CDR3 protein: SAGLAGASDTQY
V gene: TRBV20-1; J gene: TRBJ1-5; CDR3 protein: SAGREFGNQPQH